This note documents a single T cell receptor beta chain sequence. Its target antigen remains unknown. No base qualities exist here, and no much larger clone lies one base off it. TCR beta repertoires were profiled from peripheral blood of 10 to 15 young patients with multiple sclerosis to demonstrate the VDJtools post-analysis software. The multiple sclerosis patients were children and adolescents ranging in age from about 6 to 17 years. From its cysteine to its phenylalanine, the CDR3 spans 14 amino acids. Only the CDR3 part of the read is kept: 42 bases, read in frame from the first base. In the germline V gene, CDR1 corresponds to MNHNS and CDR2 to SASEGT. V and J are trimmed by 2 bases and 3 bases, and the gene matches miss 2 bases of the junction. The data originate from a study of post-analysis software for immune sequencing data (dated by TCRdb to the mid-2010s). In the study overall: The recorded disease courses included relapsing-remitting, secondary progressive and progressive-relapsing multiple sclerosis, and some patients had no subtype annotation. Patient repertoires were compared against around 10 previously published healthy control repertoires from donors aged 6 to 25 years. A subset of samples was prepared in parallel using single-end sample barcoding, then pooled and co-amplified after Illumina adapter ligation.

Library construction relied on PCR. The run used an Illumina HiSeq 2500. To reduce PCR and sequencing biases, unique molecular identifiers were built into the TCR beta cDNA libraries. Per 1 to 10 million input T cells, around 500,000 cDNA molecules were obtained, such that each molecule approximated one T cell. The patient libraries were prepared and sequenced with the same protocol used for the earlier healthy control dataset. Within a given batch, samples were prepared together, multiplexed and sequenced on the same HiSeq lane. In the source study's methods: MIGEC was used to process the raw barcoded reads, and molecular identifier groups with only a single read were discarded before consensus assembly and CDR3 extraction. Clonotype tables were post-analysed with VDJtools, normalizing diversity by down-sampling all datasets to the smallest sample size. In repertoire overlap clustering, CDR3 amino acid sequences, but not nucleotide sequences, were matched to correct batch-related cross-sample contamination. Through fastp at Q25 and MiXCR, TCRdb rebuilt clones from the public reads, retaining in-frame beta chains. Here each entry gathers all rows of one CDR3 protein and keeps the most common genes and DNA. The V and J calls here are based on TCRdb, not the publication. Present in this sample are around 180,000 distinct CDR3 sequences, about 30% of which were seen just once. The top ten constitute 1.5% of the sample.

The investigation overall reported the following: Normalized Chao1 diversity was significantly lower in multiple sclerosis patients than controls, suggesting substantial peripheral T-cell clonal expansion. Direct clustering with F measure revealed strong co-clustering of samples prepared in the same batch, which led to a batch-effect correction. The control group was slightly older than the multiple sclerosis patient group. Patients showed significantly higher frequencies than controls for roughly five TRBV segments, among them TRBV5-6, TRBV5-1 and TRBV20-1.

The receptor was isolated from a girl aged 10 to 17 with multiple sclerosis. Recombination linked TRBV6-1 to TRBJ2-5; 8 bases in the junction line up with TRBD2. Input material: blood. The encoded CDR3 is CASSELAGKETQYF. The DNA sequence reads TGTGCCAGCAGTGAACTAGCGGGTAAAGAGACCCAGTACTTC.